Each of the 21 T cell receptor beta chains below was sequenced from the same sample in a study of regulatory T cells in long-lasting Graves disease. Arm-PCR with iRepertoire HTBI primers amplified the CDR3 regions for these TCR beta libraries. TCRdb ran MiXCR on the multiplex PCR reads and lists one entry per CDR3 protein. The table has more than 650,000 distinct CDR3 sequences, around 30% seen once. Time point here: persistent/refractory GD, antithyroid drugs over 5 years with positive TRAb. Preparation of the TCR library used RNA extracted from PBMCs. The source material was peripheral blood mononuclear cells (PBMCs), sampled when the disease was refractory, from a patient treated with antithyroid drugs. These TCRs come from a female donor with Graves disease.

This clonotype was seen just once. This rearrangement joins TRBV7-9 to TRBJ2-7, with D unclear. V was trimmed by 1 base and J by 3 bases, leaving 10 bases between them. The CDR3 runs 14 residues. Germline V CDR1 and CDR2: SEHNR, FQNEAQ (reference sequence). The CDR3 here is CASSLEAANYEQYF. CDR3 nucleotides: TGTGCCAGCAGCTTAGAGGCAGCGAACTACGAGCAGTACTTC.

This clonotype has just a few counts. CDR3 region: CASSLFSSEQYF. Written as DNA, the CDR3 is TGTGCCAGCAGTCTCTTCAGCTCCGAGCAGTACTTC. This sequence joins TRBV12-3 or TRBV12-4 and TRBJ2-7; D unclear. This CDR3 is 12 amino acids long. Trimming took off 5 bases at V and 6 bases at J, with 11 bases between the two ends.

The J gene is TRBJ1-2, the V gene TRBV6-1, with D possibly TRBD1 on 5 matching bases. V lost 6 bases and J 0 bases, leaving 17 bases between the germline ends. CDR3 size: 16 residues. CDR1 is MNHNS and CDR2 is SASEGT in the germline V gene. The CDR3: CASSQDLRQSNYGYTF. The DNA of the CDR3 is TGTGCCAGCAGCCAAGATCTGAGACAGTCTAACTATGGCTACACCTTC.

V is TRBV20-1 and J is TRBJ1-4; 7 bases map to TRBD1. After removal of 6 bases from V and 3 bases from J, the junction contained 7 bases not matched to a gene. The CDR3 length is 14 residues. Germline lookup yields CDR1 DFQATT and CDR2 SNEGSKA (reference sequence). CDR3 in DNA: TGCAGTGCAGCTGGGGGGACAGCTAATGAAAAACTGTTTTTT. Amino acids: CSAAGGTANEKLFF.

This clonotype was recorded at least ten times. The J gene is TRBJ2-7, the V gene TRBV6-1; possibly TRBD2 for D (7 bases). Germline V gene lookup returns CDR1 MNHNS and CDR2 SASEGT. V was trimmed by 6 bases and J by 4 bases, leaving 16 bases between them. CDR3 length: 14 residues. The CDR3 nucleotides are TGTGCCAGCAGGCCCGGGGGCGGGAGATACGAGCAGTACTTC. It yields the protein CASRPGGGRYEQYF.

The chain carries TRBV10-3 and TRBJ1-3, with 8 positions matching TRBD1. V was pared by 2 bases and J by 4 bases, with 1 base of the junction left unmatched. CDR1 ENHRY and CDR2 SYGVKD come from the germline V gene. CDR3 length: 14 residues. This CDR3 reads CAISEAGGGNTIYF. The CDR3 bases are TGTGCCATCAGTGAGGCAGGGGGCGGAAACACCATATATTTT.

This clonotype was detected ten times or more. The chain couples TRBV6-1 to TRBJ1-4; maybe TRBD1 (5 bases). V shed 6 bases and J shed 7 bases, with 6 bases lying between them. Per the germline V gene, CDR1 is MNHNS and CDR2 is SASEGT. The length of the CDR3 is 11 residues. The CDR3 DNA reads as TGTGCCAGCAGGGGGGTTGAAAAACTGTTTTTT. Its protein product is CASRGVEKLFF.

This clonotype was observed at least ten times. The genes are TRBV12-3 or TRBV12-4 and TRBJ2-5; TRBD2 is a possible D gene (5 bases). The CDR3 consists of 14 residues. Trimming took 1 base from V and 6 from J, leaving 12 bases between them. This CDR3 is CASSLGGEGKTQYF. The CDR3 DNA reads TGTGCCAGCAGTTTAGGGGGAGAGGGAAAGACCCAGTACTTC.

The chain carries TRBV11-2 and TRBJ2-2, with 8 bases identical to TRBD2. Germline CDR1 and CDR2: SGHAT and FQNNGV. CDR3 length: 15 amino acids. V was clipped by 3 bases and J by 6 bases; unmatched bases: 6. CDR3 in amino acids: CASSFSGRMAGELFF. In DNA form, the CDR3 reads TGTGCCAGCAGCTTCAGCGGGAGAATGGCCGGGGAGCTGTTTTTT.

V is TRBV12-3 or TRBV12-4 and J is TRBJ2-7, with a possible D match to TRBD2 (6 bases). V was trimmed by 2 bases and J by 2 bases, leaving 10 bases between them. The CDR3 loop spans 14 amino acids. The CDR3 DNA is TGTGCCAGCAGTTTAACGGGGGATCCCTACGAGCAGTACTTC. This gives the protein CASSLTGDPYEQYF.

This clonotype was recorded a few times. This chain uses TRBV11-1 with TRBJ2-6; no clear D. The CDR3 spans 17 residues. Germline loops: CDR1 SGHAT, CDR2 FQDESV (reference sequence). The V end was cut by 3 bases, the J end by 0 bases, with 12 bases between. As DNA, the CDR3 is TGTGCCAGCAGCTTCGAAATCAGAACCTCTGGGGCCAACGTCCTGACTTTC. This sequence encodes CASSFEIRTSGANVLTF. Based on the CDR3 plus reference TRBV11-1 and TRBJ2-6, the full variable domain is EAEVAQSPRYKITEKSQAVAFWCDPISGHATLYWYRQILGQGPELLVQFQDESVVDDSQLPKDRFSAERLKGVDSTLKIQPAELGDSAMYLCASSFEIRTSGANVLTFGAGSRLTVL.

The CDR3 sequence: CASSRGFVNEQYF. CDR3 coding DNA: TGTGCCAGCAGTCGAGGTTTTGTCAACGAGCAGTACTTC. The chain has TRBV27 and TRBJ2-7; D unresolved. The V end lost 5 bases, the J end lost 5 bases, and 13 bases lay between the germline ends. The CDR3 sequence is 13 residues long. Germline CDR1 reads MNHEY; CDR2 reads SMNVEV (reference sequence).

The chain is built from TRBV11-2 and TRBJ1-3; no firm D call. Trimming left V 3 bases short and J 2 bases short, with 14 bases between. CDR3 length: 16 residues. Germline V gene lookup returns CDR1 SGHAT and CDR2 FQNNGV. The CDR3 spells CASSLATGPTGNTIYF. The CDR3 DNA sequence: TGTGCCAGCAGCTTGGCGACGGGCCCCACTGGAAACACCATATATTTT.

V and J are TRBV5-1 and TRBJ2-2; no reliable D call. Germline lookup yields CDR1 SGHRS and CDR2 YFSETQ. Trimming stripped 5 bases from V and 1 base from J, with 9 bases between. The CDR3 is 14 residues long. The CDR3 region is CASSISQNTGELFF. CDR3 in DNA: TGCGCCAGCAGTATCTCCCAGAACACCGGGGAGCTGTTTTTT.

The V gene is TRBV13, the J gene TRBJ2-5, with 8 bases that match TRBD1. The V and J ends lost 5 bases and 0 bases, in that order; junction bases with no gene match: 5. Germline V gene data show CDR1 as PRHDT and CDR2 as FYEKMQ (reference sequence). This CDR3 contains 15 residues. The CDR3 sequence: CASSTSTGDQETQYF. The CDR3 DNA reads TGTGCCAGCAGCACCTCGACAGGGGACCAAGAGACCCAGTACTTC.

This clonotype was detected many times. This chain connects TRBV2 to TRBJ2-3, with 8 bases that match TRBD2. This CDR3 contains 16 residues. Germline CDR1 SNHLY, CDR2 FYNNEI. V trimming: 3 bases; J trimming: 2 bases; junction bases outside the gene matches: 7. The CDR3 loop reads CASSEKLAGITDTQYF. The CDR3 DNA reads TGTGCCAGCAGTGAGAAGTTAGCGGGGATCACAGATACGCAGTATTTT.

A few counts support this clonotype. The CDR3 sequence is CASSLEPPNLSEQYF. The CDR3 coding sequence is TGTGCCAGCAGTTTGGAGCCCCCGAATCTAAGCGAGCAGTACTTC. This sequence joins TRBV28 and TRBJ2-7; D gene uncertain. The CDR3 contains 15 residues. Trimming took off 3 bases at V and 6 bases at J, with 18 bases between the two ends. CDR1 is MDHEN, CDR2 SYDVKM, per germline.

This clonotype was found a few times. This chain joins TRBV6-5 and TRBJ1-1; 9 bases line up with TRBD1. The length of the CDR3 is 15 residues. With V trimmed by 2 bases and J by 4 bases, 5 bases remained unmatched. Germline CDR1 is MNHEY and CDR2 is SVGAGI. The CDR3 spells CASSYPSGQGTEAFF. In nucleotides, the CDR3 is TGTGCCAGCAGTTACCCCTCGGGACAGGGCACTGAAGCTTTCTTT.

The chain employs TRBV7-2 and TRBJ2-3; 15 nucleotides line up with TRBD2. V dropped 2 bases and J dropped 2; count of bases not matched to a gene: 5. The germline CDR1 and CDR2 sequences are SGHTA and FQGNSA. The CDR3 covers 18 residues. For the CDR3, the DNA is TGTGCCAGCAGCTTATGGGGACTAGCGGGAGGCGTCACAGATACGCAGTATTTT. Translated: CASSLWGLAGGVTDTQYF.

V usage is TRBV27 and J usage is TRBJ2-5, with 11 bases fitting TRBD2. Germline V lookup: CDR1 MNHEY, CDR2 SMNVEV (reference sequence). Trimming cost V 6 bases and J 2 bases; bases outside gene matches: 5. The CDR3 has 15 residues. The CDR3 is CASSPSGRWQETQYF. The CDR3, as DNA: TGTGCCAGCAGCCCTAGCGGGAGGTGGCAAGAGACCCAGTACTTC.

This chain connects TRBV7-6 to TRBJ1-1; D possibly corresponds to TRBD1 (5 bases). V shed 1 base and J shed 0 bases, with 12 bases lying between them. CDR3 length: 16 residues. Germline lookup yields CDR1 SGHVS and CDR2 FNYEAQ. The CDR3 DNA reads TGTGCCAGCAGCTTAGGGGGGAGAATCATGAACACTGAAGCTTTCTTT. Translation gives CASSLGGRIMNTEAFF.